This T cell receptor (beta chain) was recovered during a study of blood T cells in healthy people across ages. Overall study results and limits: Bulk PBMC profiling left naive and antigen-experienced comparisons inconclusive.

With a J-beta primer mix and a sample-barcoded 5' primer, a second PCR ran about 7 to 12 cycles. MiXCR, applied by TCRdb to the 5' RACE reads, yields one record per CDR3 protein. The data show around 940,000 distinct CDR3 sequences, with just over 50% seen just once and roughly a fifth held by the top ten. Healthy Caucasian individuals from Russia aged about 6 to 95 were enrolled as donors. Researchers report isolating at least 6.5 million PBMCs per sample. Note on this clonotype: Its antigen is not identified.

The CDR3 covers 14 residues. Trimming removed 3 bases from V and 3 bases from J, with 10 bases in between. The germline CDR1 and CDR2 sequences are SGHAT and FQNNGV. The sequencing input was blood. The chain recombines TRBV11-2 with TRBJ2-3; D gene ambiguous. This sequence originates from a woman in her fifties or sixties in good health. CDR3 protein: CASSFLSLTDTQYF. CDR3 coding DNA: TGTGCCAGCAGCTTTCTTTCCTTAACAGATACGCAGTATTTT.